Below, 3 T cell receptor beta chains from the same sample are listed, as sequenced in a study of blood T cell repertoires in COVID-19. Assay used: immunoSEQ multiplex PCR; TCRdb lists only in-frame clones, some missing. Among roughly 200,000 clones listed, about 85% were seen once. The sequenced sample was peripheral blood. Every receptor here comes from a woman aged 18-29 years who had recovered from COVID-19.

This rearrangement joins TRBV18 to TRBJ2-6; D not resolved. CDR1 is KGHSH, CDR2 LQKENI, per germline. The CDR3 length is 16 residues. The V end lost 2 bases, the J end lost 1 base, and 9 bases lay between the germline ends. DNA for the CDR3: TGTGCCAGCTCACCAACTTTGAGGTCTGGGGCCAACGTCCTGACTTTC. The encoded protein is CASSPTLRSGANVLTF.

In DNA, the CDR3 is TGTGCCAGCAGCTCAAGAGCGTCGTACACCGGGGAGCTGTTTTTT. This codes for CASSSRASYTGELFF. The genes are TRBV7-2 and TRBJ2-2, with no clear D. The CDR3 has 15 amino acids. V was pared by 4 bases and J by 3 bases, with 12 bases between. Germline assignment: CDR1 SGHTA and CDR2 FQGNSA.

V and J are TRBV19 and TRBJ2-7; a possible D gene is TRBD2 (6 bases). This CDR3 has 16 residues. V shed 5 bases and J shed 5 bases, with 22 bases lying between them. Germline CDR1 reads LNHDA; CDR2 reads SQIVND (reference sequence). The CDR3, as DNA: TGTGCCAGTAGTCCTCGATTTAGCGGAGACGGCCACGAGCAGTACTTC. Its protein product is CASSPRFSGDGHEQYF.